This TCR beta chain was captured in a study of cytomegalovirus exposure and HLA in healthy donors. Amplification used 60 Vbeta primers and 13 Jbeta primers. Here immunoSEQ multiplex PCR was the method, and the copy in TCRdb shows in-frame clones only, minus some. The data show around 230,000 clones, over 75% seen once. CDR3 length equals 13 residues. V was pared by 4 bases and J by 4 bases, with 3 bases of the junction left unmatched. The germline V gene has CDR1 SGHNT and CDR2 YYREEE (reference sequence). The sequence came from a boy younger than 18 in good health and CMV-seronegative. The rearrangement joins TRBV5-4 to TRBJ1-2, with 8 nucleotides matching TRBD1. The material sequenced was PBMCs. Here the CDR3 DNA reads TGTGCCAGCAGCGGCGGGACAGGCTATGGCTACACCTTC. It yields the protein CASSGGTGYGYTF.